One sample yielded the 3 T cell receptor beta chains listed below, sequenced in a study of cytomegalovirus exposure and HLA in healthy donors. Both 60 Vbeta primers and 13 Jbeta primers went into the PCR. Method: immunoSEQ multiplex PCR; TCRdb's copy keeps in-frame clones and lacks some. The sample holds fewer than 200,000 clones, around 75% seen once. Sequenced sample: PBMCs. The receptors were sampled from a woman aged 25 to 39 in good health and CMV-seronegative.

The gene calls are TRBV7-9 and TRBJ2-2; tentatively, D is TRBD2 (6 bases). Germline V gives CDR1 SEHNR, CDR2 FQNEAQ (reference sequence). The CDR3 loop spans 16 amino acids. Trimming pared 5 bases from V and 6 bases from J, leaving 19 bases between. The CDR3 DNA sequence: TGTGCCAGCAGCCCGAGAAGGTCCGGGACTCCCGGGGAGCTGTTTTTT. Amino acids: CASSPRRSGTPGELFF.

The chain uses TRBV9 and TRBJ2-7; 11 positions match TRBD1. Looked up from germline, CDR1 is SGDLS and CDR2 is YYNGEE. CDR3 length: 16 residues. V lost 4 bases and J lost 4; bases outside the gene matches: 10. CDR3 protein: CASSLSPGQGVYEQYF. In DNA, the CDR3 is TGTGCCAGCAGCCTGTCCCCGGGACAGGGGGTTTACGAGCAGTACTTC.

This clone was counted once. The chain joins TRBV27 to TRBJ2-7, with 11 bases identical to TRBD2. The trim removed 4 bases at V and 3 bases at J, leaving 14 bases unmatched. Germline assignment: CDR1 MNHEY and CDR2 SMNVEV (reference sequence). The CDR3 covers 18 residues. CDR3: CASSSKVSGRGAVYEQYF. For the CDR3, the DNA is TGTGCCAGCAGTTCGAAAGTTAGCGGGAGGGGCGCGGTCTACGAGCAGTACTTC.